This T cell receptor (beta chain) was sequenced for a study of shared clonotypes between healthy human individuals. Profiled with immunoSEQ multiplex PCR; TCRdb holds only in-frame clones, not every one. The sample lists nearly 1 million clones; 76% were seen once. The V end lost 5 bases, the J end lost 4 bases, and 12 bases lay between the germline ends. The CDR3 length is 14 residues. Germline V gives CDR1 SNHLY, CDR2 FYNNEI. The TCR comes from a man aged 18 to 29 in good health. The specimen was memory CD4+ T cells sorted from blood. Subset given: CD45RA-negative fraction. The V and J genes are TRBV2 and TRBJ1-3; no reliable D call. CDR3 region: CASSTNNGGNTIYF. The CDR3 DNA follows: TGTGCCAGCAGTACAAACAACGGCGGAAACACCATATATTTT.